Detailed here is one T cell receptor beta chain. The sample originates from a study of blood T cell repertoires in COVID-19. Profiling relied on immunoSEQ multiplex PCR, and the TCRdb table lists in-frame clones only, not all of them. The sample shows around 100,000 clones, around four fifths of them seen only once. What was sequenced was peripheral blood. The TCR originated in a woman between 65 and 79 years old with acute or convalescent COVID-19.

The CDR3: CASILDRGNTEAFF. For the CDR3, the DNA is TGTGCCAGCATCCTCGACAGGGGAAACACTGAAGCTTTCTTT. V usage is TRBV2 and J usage is TRBJ1-1; TRBD1 matches at 8 bases. The V and J ends lost 7 bases and 2 bases, in that order; junction bases with no gene match: 6. Germline V lookup: CDR1 SNHLY, CDR2 FYNNEI. The CDR3 runs 14 residues.